A single TCR beta chain is shown here with its context. The data stem from a study of blood T cell repertoires in COVID-19. For the study at large: Spain, Italy and the United States supplied samples that represented acute and convalescent COVID-19. Sources were T cells, B-cell-depleted T cells, or PBMCs; the material itself was cDNA or gDNA.

This CDR3 region has 13 residues. The germline gives CDR1 GTSNPN, CDR2 SVGIG (reference sequence). V was clipped by 7 bases and J by 8 bases, with 17 bases between them. Under the authors' procedure: Amplification of reference gene primers was used by the study to estimate nucleated cell counts. The assay was immunoSEQ multiplex PCR, and TCRdb's table has in-frame clones only and misses some. V and J calls and clone size are those listed in that table; D and trimming were worked out from the DNA. The sample records roughly 87,000 clones, 88% being singletons. Material for sequencing was peripheral blood. The source is a man aged 55 to 70 with acute or convalescent COVID-19. This rearrangement joins TRBV30 to TRBJ1-4; D remains unclear. The CDR3 bases are TGTGCCTCCAGGATGGCGGGCGGCGAAAAACTGTTTTTT. It encodes CASRMAGGEKLFF. The full variable domain, completed using reference TRBV30 and TRBJ1-4, is SQTIHQWPATLVQPVGSPLSLECTVEGTSNPNLYWYRQAAGRGLQLLFYSVGIGQISSEVPQNLSASRPQDRQFILSSKKLLLSDSGFYLCASRMAGGEKLFFGSGTQLSVL.